The clone carrying this T cell receptor beta chain was detected ten times or more. What it binds is not known. The germline V gene has CDR1 MNHNS and CDR2 SASEGT. After removal of 6 bases from V and 8 bases from J, the junction contained 15 bases not matched to a gene. This CDR3 comprises 17 residues. The data originate from a study of response to subunit inactivated influenza vaccine. Study results and limitations: T cells newly recruited by each seasonal influenza vaccination are few, the authors suggested.

Each CDR3 protein gets one entry after TCRdb re-called the RT-PCR reads with MiXCR. The sample has around 580,000 distinct CDR3 sequences, around 13% seen once; the top ten hold approximately 12%. The clonotype originates from a man between 50 and 59 years old who received an inactivated influenza vaccine. The chain links TRBV6-1 to TRBJ2-1; 11 bases fit TRBD2. Material: PBMCs from blood, obtained roughly 12 days after vaccination. CDR3 sequence reads: CASSQYRLAGRVDEQFF. Written as DNA, the CDR3 is TGTGCCAGCAGCCAATATCGACTAGCGGGAAGGGTCGATGAGCAGTTCTTC.